A single T cell receptor (beta chain) is shown here with its context. Profiling relied on immunoSEQ multiplex PCR, and the TCRdb table lists in-frame clones only, not all of them. The table records approximately 41,000 clones, around four fifths of them present only once. This sample was included in a study of OX40 agonist ivuxolimab in advanced cancers. Trimming left V 0 bases short and J 5 bases short, with 10 bases between. This CDR3 region has 14 residues. Germline V gives CDR1 LNHNV, CDR2 YYDKDF (reference sequence). The specimen comprised CD4+ or CD8+ T cells sorted from blood, sampled in a trial of the OX40 agonist ivuxolimab. The receptor's source is an adult with an advanced solid tumor such as melanoma, head and neck, liver or kidney cancer. The rearrangement uses TRBV15 and TRBJ1-2; D is perhaps TRBD1 (6 bases). The CDR3 loop is CATSRETGWYGYTF. CDR3 bases: TGTGCCACCAGCAGAGAAACAGGGTGGTATGGCTACACCTTC. Filled out from reference TRBV15 and TRBJ1-2, the complete variable domain reads DAMVIQNPRYQVTQFGKPVTLSCSQTLNHNVMYWYQQKSSQAPKLLFHYYDKDFNNEADTPDNFQSRRPNTSFCFLDIRSPGLGDTAMYLCATSRETGWYGYTFGSGTRLTVV.